One and the same sample provided the 20 T cell receptor beta chains below, sequenced in a study of cytomegalovirus exposure and HLA in healthy donors. This table comes from immunoSEQ multiplex PCR, and its TCRdb copy is limited to in-frame clones, with some not included. The sample has about 150,000 clones, 85% to 90% seen once; the top ten hold 2% to 2.5%. The sequencing input was PBMCs. The receptors shown here come from a human donor in good health.

This sequence joins TRBV11-2 and TRBJ2-7; D unclear. The CDR3 totals 12 residues. Trimming took off 2 bases at V and 7 bases at J, with 9 bases between the two ends. Germline assignment: CDR1 SGHAT and CDR2 FQNNGV. DNA for the CDR3: TGTGCCAGCAGCTTACACGCGAGGGAGCAGTACTTC. Protein product: CASSLHAREQYF. The variable domain in full, with the rest retrieved from reference TRBV11-2 and TRBJ2-7, is EAGVAQSPRYKIIEKRQSVAFWCNPISGHATLYWYQQILGQGPKLLIQFQNNGVVDDSQLPKDRFSAERLKGVDSTLKIQPAKLEDSAVYLCASSLHAREQYFGPGTRLTVT.

The chain employs TRBV11-2 and TRBJ2-5; TRBD1 matches 7 bases. The length of the CDR3 is 15 residues. In germline, CDR1 is SGHAT, CDR2 FQNNGV. V shed 1 base, J shed 5 bases, and the junction held 7 bases outside the gene matches. CDR3 in DNA: TGTGCCAGCAGCTTAGGAGACAGGGACGCGGAGACCCAGTACTTC. Translating it yields CASSLGDRDAETQYF.

This clone has only a few counts. The chain joins TRBV5-6 to TRBJ1-2; possibly TRBD1 for D (5 bases). Germline lookup yields CDR1 SGHDT and CDR2 YYEEEE. Trimming stripped 4 bases from V and 3 bases from J, with 10 bases between. CDR3 length equals 13 residues. In nucleotides, the CDR3 is TGTGCCAGCAGCCTGGACATCTACTATGGCTACACCTTC. This translates into CASSLDIYYGYTF. Full variable domain (remainder filled in from reference TRBV5-6 and TRBJ1-2): DAGVTQSPTHLIKTRGQQVTLRCSPKSGHDTVSWYQQALGQGPQFIFQYYEEEERQRGNFPDRFSGHQFPNYSSELNVNALLLGDSALYLCASSLDIYYGYTFGSGTRLTVV.

Only one count was recorded for this clone. The J gene is TRBJ2-3, the V gene TRBV11-3; D may be TRBD2 (5 bases). Between the trimmed V and J ends, which lost 1 base and 4 bases, there was a span of 15 bases. Germline V gene sequence: CDR1 SGHNT, CDR2 YENEEA. The CDR3 has 16 residues. CDR3 in amino acids: CASSLGQSGEADTQYF. Written as DNA, the CDR3 is TGTGCCAGCAGCTTAGGCCAAAGCGGTGAGGCAGATACGCAGTATTTT.

V gene TRBV7-3 combines with J gene TRBJ2-2; D remains ambiguous. The CDR3 extends over 12 amino acids. The germline V and J ends were trimmed by 5 bases and 4 bases, with 5 bases remaining between them. The germline V gene encodes CDR1 SGHTA and CDR2 FQGTGA. Here the CDR3 reads CASSPGTGELFF. The CDR3 region has the DNA TGTGCCAGCAGCCCAGGCACCGGGGAGCTGTTTTTT.

In its sample, this clone was seen once. The rearrangement joins TRBV29-1 to TRBJ2-3; TRBD1 aligns across 7 bases. In germline, CDR1 is SQVTM, CDR2 ANQGSEA. The V gene end was trimmed by 5 bases and the J gene end by 2 bases; junction bases not matched to a gene: 4. This CDR3 is 13 amino acids long. CDR3 nucleotides: TGCAGCGTTACGGGACAGTACACAGATACGCAGTATTTT. As protein: CSVTGQYTDTQYF.

The rearrangement links TRBV27 to TRBJ2-2, with 8 bases aligning to TRBD1. Germline V gives CDR1 MNHEY, CDR2 SMNVEV (reference sequence). The CDR3 has 13 amino acids. The trim removed 6 bases at V and 8 bases at J, leaving 5 bases unmatched. DNA of the CDR3: TGTGCCAGCAGCCACAGGGGGTCAGGGGAGCTGTTTTTT. This translates into CASSHRGSGELFF.

J is TRBJ2-1 and V is TRBV10-3, with no clear D. Trimming took 0 bases from V and 0 from J, leaving 12 bases between them. The CDR3 has 17 amino acids. CDR1 is ENHRY, CDR2 SYGVKD, per germline. The DNA of the CDR3 is TGTGCCATCAGTGAGTCGAGACAACCAAGCTCCTACAATGAGCAGTTCTTC. It codes for CAISESRQPSSYNEQFF.

This clone was detected only a few times. The J gene is TRBJ2-7, the V gene TRBV11-2, with a possible D match to TRBD1 (5 bases). V dropped 3 bases and J dropped 2 bases, with 11 bases sitting between them. This CDR3 has 14 amino acids. The V gene's germline CDR1 is SGHAT and CDR2 FQNNGV. CDR3 coding DNA: TGTGCCAGCAGCTTGAGTCCAGGGCCCTACGAGCAGTACTTC. It specifies CASSLSPGPYEQYF. The full variable domain, rest sourced from reference TRBV11-2 and TRBJ2-7, is EAGVAQSPRYKIIEKRQSVAFWCNPISGHATLYWYQQILGQGPKLLIQFQNNGVVDDSQLPKDRFSAERLKGVDSTLKIQPAKLEDSAVYLCASSLSPGPYEQYFGPGTRLTVT.

This sequence joins TRBV18 and TRBJ2-7, with TRBD1 as a possible D gene (5 bases). V gave up 0 bases and J gave up 1 base, with 7 bases separating them. The CDR3 is 14 residues long. Germline CDR1 reads KGHSH; CDR2 reads LQKENI. CDR3 bases: TGTGCCAGCTCACCACCATCAGGGTCCTACGAGCAGTACTTC. Protein sequence: CASSPPSGSYEQYF.

The rearrangement links TRBV7-9 to TRBJ2-7; 11 bases align to TRBD2. Germline lookup yields CDR1 SEHNR and CDR2 FQNEAQ (reference sequence). J was trimmed by 4 bases and V by 4 bases; bases with no gene match: 3. The CDR3 consists of 14 residues. The CDR3 spells CASSSTSGSYEQYF. CDR3 DNA: TGTGCCAGCAGCTCAACTAGCGGGAGTTACGAGCAGTACTTC. Drawing the rest from reference TRBV7-9 and TRBJ2-7, the complete variable domain is DTGVSQNPRHKITKRGQNVTFRCDPISEHNRLYWYRQTLGQGPEFLTYFQNEAQLEKSRLLSDRFSAERPKGSFSTLEIQRTEQGDSAMYLCASSSTSGSYEQYFGPGTRLTVT.

This clone has just one count. DNA of the CDR3: TGTGCCAGCAGCCCTATATCCGGGAAGATCAACACTGAAGCTTTCTTT. It yields the protein CASSPISGKINTEAFF. The chain is built from TRBV5-8 and TRBJ1-1; D is undetermined. With 4 bases removed from V and 2 bases from J, the gap between germline ends came to 18 bases. Germline CDR1 is SGHTS and CDR2 is YDEGEE. CDR3 length equals 16 residues.

V usage is TRBV4-1 and J usage is TRBJ2-7; D not certain. Per germline, CDR1 MGHRA and CDR2 YSYEKL. The CDR3 covers 16 residues. Trimming stripped 2 bases from V and 0 bases from J, with 14 bases between. Here the CDR3 DNA reads TGCGCCAGCAGCCAATGGGTCATAGCAGACTCCTACGAGCAGTACTTC. Amino acids: CASSQWVIADSYEQYF.

The CDR3 DNA sequence: TGTGCCAGCACCGCTACAGGTAACACTGAAGCTTTCTTT. Protein sequence: CASTATGNTEAFF. The chain recombines TRBV18 with TRBJ1-1, with D possibly matching TRBD1 (5 bases). The ends were cut back, 8 bases at V and 2 bases at J, with 12 bases in the middle. This CDR3 contains 13 residues. CDR1 is KGHSH, CDR2 LQKENI, per germline.

The V call is TRBV9, the J call TRBJ1-4, with D possibly matching TRBD1 (6 bases). The V and J ends lost 4 bases and 7 bases respectively, with 14 bases between them. CDR3 length: 14 amino acids. In germline, CDR1 is SGDLS, CDR2 YYNGEE. The CDR3 coding sequence is TGTGCCAGCAGCTCAGGGGACAAAATTGAAAAACTGTTTTTT. It codes for CASSSGDKIEKLFF. The full variable domain, rest sourced from reference TRBV9 and TRBJ1-4, is DSGVTQTPKHLITATGQRVTLRCSPRSGDLSVYWYQQSLDQGLQFLIQYYNGEERAKGNILERFSAQQFPDLHSELNLSSLELGDSALYFCASSSGDKIEKLFFGSGTQLSVL.

The chain couples TRBV7-9 to TRBJ1-4; D is unresolved. The germline V and J ends were trimmed by 1 base and 7 bases, with 16 bases remaining between them. The CDR3 is 16 amino acids. Germline assignment: CDR1 SEHNR and CDR2 FQNEAQ (reference sequence). The CDR3 sequence: CASSLDGSPGGEKLFF. The CDR3 nucleotides are TGTGCCAGCAGCTTAGACGGGAGCCCGGGAGGTGAAAAACTGTTTTTT.

The chain recombines TRBV29-1 with TRBJ2-7; D is possibly TRBD1 (6 bases). The CDR3 is made up of 13 amino acids. CDR1 SQVTM and CDR2 ANQGSEA come from the germline V gene. V was trimmed by 5 bases and J by 1 base, leaving 12 bases between them. CDR3 nucleotides: TGCAGCGTTCGGATCAGGGGATCCTACGAGCAGTACTTC. It is translated as CSVRIRGSYEQYF.

The chain couples TRBV16 to TRBJ2-7; the D is unclear. Deletions cut 3 bases from V and 3 bases from J, with 9 bases between. The CDR3 is 13 amino acids. Germline V CDR1 and CDR2: KGHSY, FQNENV. The DNA for the CDR3 is TGTGCCAGCAGCCACGGAGTCAGCTACGAGCAGTACTTC. Its protein product is CASSHGVSYEQYF.

This chain links TRBV6-6 with TRBJ2-3; possible D gene TRBD2, 7 bases. The V gene's germline CDR1 is MNHNY and CDR2 SVGAGI (reference sequence). The CDR3 has 14 amino acids. V gave up 7 bases and J gave up 5 bases, with 16 bases separating them. CDR3 protein: CASMLGGGQDTQYF. The CDR3 coding sequence is TGTGCCAGCATGTTAGGGGGGGGGCAAGATACGCAGTATTTT.

CDR3 region: CASSKEREGLAGQQETQYF. The CDR3 DNA sequence: TGTGCCAGCAGCAAAGAAAGGGAGGGACTAGCGGGGCAGCAAGAGACCCAGTACTTC. The V call is TRBV21-1, the J call TRBJ2-5; the table's D gene call, TRBD2, was not cross checked with the DNA. TRBV21-1 is annotated as a pseudogene. This CDR3 contains 19 residues.